This T cell receptor beta chain was sequenced during a study of early T cells in non-severe SARS-CoV-2 infection. Overall study: Chains stayed unpaired after sequencing of bulk RNA from unsorted whole blood.

Points from the study as a whole: The matching step, a VDJdb search, favored anti-spike CD8 responses and missed private and CD4 specificities.

Unique molecular identifiers were added to individual cDNA molecules. MiXCR was run by TCRdb on the 5' RACE reads, yielding one entry per CDR3 protein. The sample contains around 28,000 distinct CDR3 sequences, 5% to 6% of which appear only once. The CDR3 is 13 residues long. The V gene's germline CDR1 is MDHEN and CDR2 SYDVKM. V was trimmed by 2 bases and J by 6 bases, leaving 8 bases between them. This clonotype was recorded many times. No antigen is known for it. This TCR was recovered from an adult who was a healthcare worker with PCR-confirmed SARS-CoV-2 infection or an uninfected control (not recorded which). The sequenced material came from whole blood. V gene TRBV28 combines with J gene TRBJ1-5; a weak D match, TRBD1 (6 bases). The CDR3 DNA follows: TGTGCCAGCAGTTTACAGGGGCCTCAGCCCCAGCATTTT. It encodes CASSLQGPQPQHF.